This is a list of T cell receptor beta chains from one sample in a study of blood T cell repertoires in COVID-19. This table comes from immunoSEQ multiplex PCR, and its TCRdb copy is limited to in-frame clones, with some not included. Of about 210,000 clones listed, 75% to 85% are singletons. The specimen sequenced was peripheral blood. These receptors originate from a woman aged 70-85 years with COVID-19, enrolled during active disease. CDR3s include the opening cysteine and the closing phenylalanine or tryptophan. The order of the fields is clone size, V gene, D gene, J gene, CDR3 protein. A D gene is named only where the DNA matches it firmly. Size is stated for part of the rows, as once, few or many counts, or as a class when the clone is expanded.

abundance: .; v_gene: TRBV7-2; d_gene: .; j_gene: TRBJ1-2; CDR3aa: CASSFLRGYGYTF
abundance: .; v_gene: TRBV9; d_gene: .; j_gene: TRBJ1-5; CDR3aa: CASSTQGYSNQPQHF
abundance: few; v_gene: TRBV3-1/TRBV3-2; d_gene: TRBD1; j_gene: TRBJ2-1; CDR3aa: CASSLEDRVGQFF
abundance: few; v_gene: TRBV14; d_gene: .; j_gene: TRBJ2-1; CDR3aa: CASSQDRGIGEQFF
abundance: .; v_gene: TRBV5-4; d_gene: TRBD2; j_gene: TRBJ2-5; CDR3aa: CASSFGLAGGETQYF
abundance: .; v_gene: TRBV4-3; d_gene: .; j_gene: TRBJ2-5; CDR3aa: CASSQAAGTWETQYF
abundance: .; v_gene: TRBV12-3/TRBV12-4; d_gene: TRBD1; j_gene: TRBJ1-1; CDR3aa: CASRGQGRAFF
abundance: few; v_gene: TRBV6-6; d_gene: .; j_gene: TRBJ1-1; CDR3aa: CASSFHFTEAFF
abundance: .; v_gene: TRBV2; d_gene: .; j_gene: TRBJ1-5; CDR3aa: CASSVSRGSNQPQHF
abundance: .; v_gene: TRBV4-1; d_gene: .; j_gene: TRBJ1-2; CDR3aa: CASRHVGGGERGYTF
abundance: .; v_gene: TRBV19; d_gene: TRBD1; j_gene: TRBJ1-1; CDR3aa: CASSSNRGEAFF
abundance: .; v_gene: TRBV2; d_gene: .; j_gene: TRBJ2-5; CDR3aa: CAIPWRGSTETQYF
abundance: .; v_gene: TRBV4-3; d_gene: TRBD2; j_gene: TRBJ2-3; CDR3aa: CASSQDTTSGSTDTQYF
abundance: .; v_gene: TRBV11-2; d_gene: .; j_gene: TRBJ2-7; CDR3aa: CASSSPRGSYEQYF
abundance: .; v_gene: TRBV14; d_gene: .; j_gene: TRBJ1-2; CDR3aa: CASSQAPGDNYGYTF
abundance: .; v_gene: TRBV11-2; d_gene: .; j_gene: TRBJ1-6; CDR3aa: CASSLAGYNSPLHF
abundance: .; v_gene: TRBV6-2/TRBV6-3; d_gene: TRBD2; j_gene: TRBJ2-2; CDR3aa: CASSGAGGTLGGELFF
abundance: .; v_gene: TRBV7-8; d_gene: TRBD1; j_gene: TRBJ1-1; CDR3aa: CASSLDRYRGRNTEAFF
abundance: .; v_gene: TRBV7-7; d_gene: .; j_gene: TRBJ2-7; CDR3aa: CASSLALSYEQYF
abundance: .; v_gene: TRBV5-6; d_gene: TRBD1; j_gene: TRBJ2-4; CDR3aa: CASSLRQGVDIQYF